These 24 T cell receptor beta chains were sequenced from one sample in a study of T cells after posttransplantation cyclophosphamide. Data came from immunoSEQ multiplex PCR; TCRdb stores just in-frame clones and leaves some out. The profile shows tens of thousands of clones, 90% to 95% of them singletons. The naive gate required viable CD3+CD4+ or CD3+CD8+ cells with CCR7+CD45RA+CD45RO-CD95-CD27+CD28+ phenotype. The specimen sequenced was naive CD4+ T cells sorted from blood. These receptors originate from a man aged 25 to 40 in good health and a related stem cell transplant donor.

The chain uses TRBV12-5 and TRBJ2-7, with D possibly being TRBD2 (5 bases). V was pared by 1 base and J by 2 bases, with 12 bases between. Germline loops: CDR1 LGHNT, CDR2 FRNRAP. CDR3 length: 15 residues. The CDR3 here is CASGLDGLNAYEQYF. In DNA form, the CDR3 reads TGTGCTAGTGGTTTGGATGGACTGAATGCCTACGAGCAGTACTTC.

The chain's CDR3 is CASTRNERLYYGYTF. For the CDR3, the DNA is TGTGCCAGTACCCGAAACGAACGGTTGTACTATGGCTACACCTTC. J is TRBJ1-2 and V is TRBV19; D unclear. CDR1 is LNHDA and CDR2 is SQIVND in the germline V gene (reference sequence). V was shortened by 7 bases and J by 3 bases, with 18 bases between the two germline ends. The CDR3 is made up of 15 amino acids.

This clone was recorded once. This sequence joins TRBV7-2 and TRBJ1-2; possible D gene TRBD1, 5 bases. Germline CDR1 is SGHTA and CDR2 is FQGNSA. The V end was cut by 3 bases, the J end by 4 bases, with 12 bases between. The CDR3 runs 14 residues. This CDR3 reads CASSLLQGSYGYTF. CDR3 sequence (DNA): TGTGCCAGCAGCTTGCTTCAGGGATCCTATGGCTACACCTTC.

The chain combines TRBV6-6 with TRBJ2-5; possible D gene TRBD1, 6 bases. The ends were cut back, 2 bases at V and 7 bases at J, with 14 bases in the middle. The CDR3 is 14 amino acids. Per the germline V gene, CDR1 is MNHNY and CDR2 is SVGAGI (reference sequence). CDR3 coding DNA: TGTGCCAGCAGTTACCTGGGGGCTGAGGGGACCCAGTACTTC. It specifies CASSYLGAEGTQYF.

CDR3 loop: CASSQALAGGPRSTDTQYF. The CDR3 DNA reads as TGCGCCAGCAGCCAAGCACTAGCGGGGGGGCCCCGTAGCACAGATACGCAGTATTTT. J is TRBJ2-3 and V is TRBV4-1; 13 positions match TRBD2. The ends lost 1 base at V and 0 bases at J; junction bases unmatched: 7. Germline V gives CDR1 MGHRA, CDR2 YSYEKL. The CDR3 has 19 amino acids.

The V call is TRBV5-1, the J call TRBJ2-5, with TRBD1 identical over 8 bases. The DNA end is a closer match to TRBJ2-7, so the J assignment may be wrong. The germline V gene encodes CDR1 SGHRS and CDR2 YFSETQ. This CDR3 spans 17 amino acids. The CDR3 here is CASSLVGGQDSYYEQYF. DNA for the CDR3: TGCGCCAGCAGCTTGGTCGGGGGACAGGACTCATACTACGAGCAGTACTTC.

V is TRBV4-1 and J is TRBJ1-1; the match to TRBD1 covers 9 bases. This CDR3 is built from 15 residues. Germline CDR1 reads MGHRA; CDR2 reads YSYEKL. J lost 1 base, V lost 4 bases, and 4 bases had no gene match. The CDR3 region is CASSLLDRGNTEAFF. CDR3 sequence (DNA): TGCGCCAGCAGCCTCCTGGACAGGGGGAACACTGAAGCTTTCTTT.

V gene TRBV6-6 combines with J gene TRBJ2-3, with 8 bases lining up with TRBD1. The trim removed 5 bases at V and 8 bases at J, leaving 15 bases unmatched. This CDR3 comprises 16 residues. Per germline, CDR1 MNHNY and CDR2 SVGAGI (reference sequence). DNA of the CDR3: TGTGCCAGCAGTCACCACTCCGGGACAGGATTGGGTACGCAGTATTTT. This encodes CASSHHSGTGLGTQYF.

This sequence joins TRBV6-1 and TRBJ1-2, with D unclear. This CDR3 has 15 residues. Deletions cut 1 base from V and 3 bases from J, with 12 bases between. Looked up from germline, CDR1 is MNHNS and CDR2 is SASEGT. Written as DNA, the CDR3 is TGTGCCAGCAGTGAAGGGGCCAGATCTTACTATGGCTACACCTTC. Translated: CASSEGARSYYGYTF.

The chain joins TRBV18 to TRBJ1-1; D not resolved. Per germline, CDR1 KGHSH and CDR2 LQKENI. V was cut by 2 bases and J by 3 bases, with 7 bases left in between. This CDR3 region has 13 residues. CDR3: CASSPWEDTEAFF. The CDR3 DNA reads as TGTGCCAGCTCACCATGGGAGGACACTGAAGCTTTCTTT.

The genes are TRBV2 and TRBJ1-5, with D possibly TRBD1 on 6 matching bases. Germline lookup yields CDR1 SNHLY and CDR2 FYNNEI. The V and J ends lost 6 bases and 5 bases respectively, with 14 bases between them. This CDR3 spans 14 amino acids. CDR3 residues: CASRAAGAHQPQHF. The CDR3 DNA is TGTGCCAGCAGAGCCGCGGGGGCACATCAGCCCCAGCATTTT.

This chain uses TRBV6-5 with TRBJ1-3, with unresolved D. Trimming shortened V by 6 bases and J by 1 base, and 10 bases separated the two germline ends. This CDR3 is built from 14 residues. In germline, CDR1 is MNHEY, CDR2 SVGAGI. The CDR3 DNA follows: TGTGCCAGCAGCCCCGACAAATCTGGAAACACCATATATTTT. Residues: CASSPDKSGNTIYF.

The J gene is TRBJ1-1, the V gene TRBV6-5; D not certain. CDR3 length equals 14 residues. The germline gives CDR1 MNHEY, CDR2 SVGAGI. Trimming stripped 6 bases from V and 3 bases from J, with 14 bases between. CDR3 amino acids: CASRDPGAYTEAFF. The CDR3 coding sequence is TGTGCCAGCAGAGATCCGGGAGCCTACACTGAAGCTTTCTTT.

The table lists this clone with a count of one. The same CDR3 also results from other DNA sequences found in this sample. The chain couples TRBV5-1 to TRBJ2-5; D may be TRBD2 (7 bases). This CDR3 spans 15 amino acids. Germline CDR1 is SGHRS and CDR2 is YFSETQ. V dropped 1 base and J dropped 5 bases, with 15 bases sitting between them. Here the CDR3 reads CASSLRWGGWETQYF. The DNA for the CDR3 is TGCGCCAGCAGCTTGAGATGGGGGGGCTGGGAGACCCAGTACTTC.

This chain joins TRBV11-2 and TRBJ2-7; 8 nucleotides line up with TRBD1. The CDR3 is 15 amino acids. After removal of 4 bases from V and 4 bases from J, the junction contained 9 bases not matched to a gene. From germline, CDR1 is SGHAT and CDR2 FQNNGV. The CDR3 nucleotides are TGTGCCAGCAGCTCCGGACAGGGCTACTATTACGAGCAGTACTTC. Translating it yields CASSSGQGYYYEQYF.

The rearrangement joins TRBV28 to TRBJ1-3; 7 bases are a match to TRBD1. Per germline, CDR1 MDHEN and CDR2 SYDVKM. The CDR3 has 14 residues. The V segment lost 5 bases and the J segment 3 bases; nucleotides outside the gene matches: 4. The CDR3 DNA is TGTGCCAGCAGTACGACAGGGATTGGAAACACCATATATTTT. Translated: CASSTTGIGNTIYF.

V usage is TRBV10-2 and J usage is TRBJ2-5; 11 nucleotides line up with TRBD2. V trimming: 4 bases; J trimming: 5 bases; junction bases outside the gene matches: 9. Germline CDR1 WSHSY, CDR2 SAAADI. The CDR3 loop spans 16 amino acids. The CDR3 sequence is CASSAYQLAGEETQYF. CDR3 sequence (DNA): TGCGCCAGCAGTGCTTACCAACTAGCGGGGGAGGAGACCCAGTACTTC.

The gene calls are TRBV5-1 and TRBJ1-5; the match to TRBD1 covers 9 bases. The CDR3 is made up of 19 amino acids. The germline V gene has CDR1 SGHRS and CDR2 YFSETQ. The junction had 12 bases not matched to a gene; V was cut back by 2 bases and J by 0 bases. The DNA of the CDR3 is TGCGCCAGCAGCTTACTTCCCCGGGACAGGGTTGTTAGCAATCAGCCCCAGCATTTT. Its translation is CASSLLPRDRVVSNQPQHF.

This sequence joins TRBV5-1 and TRBJ1-1; possibly TRBD1 for D (6 bases). Trimming removed 4 bases at V and 4 bases at J, with 17 bases between. The CDR3 totals 15 residues. From germline, CDR1 is SGHRS and CDR2 YFSETQ. CDR3 sequence: CASSHLVQGSTEAFF. For the CDR3, the DNA is TGCGCCAGCAGCCATCTCGTACAGGGATCCACTGAAGCTTTCTTT.

As for this clone: At one end, the junction sequence differs from germline, possibly due to a read error. The chain links TRBV6-5 to TRBJ2-7; TRBD1 matches at 7 bases. The CDR3 consists of 15 residues. The germline V gene has CDR1 MNHEY and CDR2 SVGAGI. CDR3: CASSRQGKPSDEQYF. CDR3 sequence (DNA): TGTGCCAGCAGTCGACAGGGAAAGCCCTCCGACGAGCAGTACTTC.

This chain uses TRBV7-9 with TRBJ1-1; D gene uncertain. This CDR3 has 14 amino acids. V shed 5 bases and J shed 2 bases, with 12 bases lying between them. Germline V gene data show CDR1 as SEHNR and CDR2 as FQNEAQ (reference sequence). CDR3 DNA sequence: TGTGCCAGCAGCCCGAGGGTTTTCAACACTGAAGCTTTCTTT. Encoded protein: CASSPRVFNTEAFF.

The chain is built from TRBV6-1 and TRBJ1-5, with TRBD1 matching over 12 bases. The CDR3 spans 14 residues. The trim removed 6 bases at V and 3 bases at J, leaving 0 bases unmatched. Germline CDR1 reads MNHNS; CDR2 reads SASEGT. CDR3 DNA: TGTGCCAGCAGGGGACAGGGGGCCAATCAGCCCCAGCATTTT. The encoded protein is CASRGQGANQPQHF.

CDR3: CASSTAGGQKTGELFF. As DNA, the CDR3 is TGTGCCAGCAGCACGGCGGGGGGGCAAAAAACCGGGGAGCTGTTTTTT. The chain combines TRBV7-3 with TRBJ2-2; 9 bases agree with TRBD2. The CDR3 spans 16 residues. CDR1 is SGHTA and CDR2 is FQGTGA in the germline V gene. Trimming at V came to 5 bases and at J to 5 bases, leaving 9 bases not matched to a gene.

This rearrangement joins TRBV6-1 to TRBJ2-5; TRBD2 matches at 7 bases. J was trimmed by 6 bases and V by 4 bases; bases with no gene match: 5. Germline V gene data show CDR1 as MNHNS and CDR2 as SASEGT. The CDR3 spans 13 residues. In DNA form, the CDR3 reads TGTGCCAGCAGTGGACTGCGGGGGAAGACCCAGTACTTC. It codes for CASSGLRGKTQYF.